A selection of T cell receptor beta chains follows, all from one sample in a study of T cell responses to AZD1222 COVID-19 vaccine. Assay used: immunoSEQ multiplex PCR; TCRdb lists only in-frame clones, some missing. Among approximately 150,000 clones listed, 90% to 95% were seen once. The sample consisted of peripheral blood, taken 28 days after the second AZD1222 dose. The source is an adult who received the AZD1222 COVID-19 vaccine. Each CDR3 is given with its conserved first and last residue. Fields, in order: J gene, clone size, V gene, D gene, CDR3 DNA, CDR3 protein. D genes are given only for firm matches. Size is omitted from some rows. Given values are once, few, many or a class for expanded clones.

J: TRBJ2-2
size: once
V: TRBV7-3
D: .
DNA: TGTGCCAGCAGCTTAATGGGCCAGACTAACACCGGGGAGCTGTTTTTT
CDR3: CASSLMGQTNTGELFF

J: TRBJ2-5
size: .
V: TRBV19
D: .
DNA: TGTGCCAGTAGTATGTGGGACCTAAGAATGGAAGAGACCCAGTACTTC
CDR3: CASSMWDLRMEETQYF

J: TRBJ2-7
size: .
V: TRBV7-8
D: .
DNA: TGTGCCAGCAGCTTACCGGGGGAGCAGTACTTC
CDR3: CASSLPGEQYF

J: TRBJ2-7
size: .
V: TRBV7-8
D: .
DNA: TGTGCCAGCAGCTTAGCGGCTAACTACGAGCAGTACTTC
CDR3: CASSLAANYEQYF

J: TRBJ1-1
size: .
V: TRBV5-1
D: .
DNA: TGCGCCAGCAGCTTGGATGGGGGATCAATGAACACTGAAGCTTTCTTT
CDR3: CASSLDGGSMNTEAFF

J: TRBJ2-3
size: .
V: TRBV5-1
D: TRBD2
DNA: TGCGCCAGCAGGACTAGCGGGGGACGCACAGATACGCAGTATTTT
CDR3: CASRTSGGRTDTQYF

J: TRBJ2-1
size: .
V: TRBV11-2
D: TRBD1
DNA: TGTGCCAGCAGCTTAGAAGCAGGGGGCAGGGAGCAGTTCTTC
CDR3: CASSLEAGGREQFF

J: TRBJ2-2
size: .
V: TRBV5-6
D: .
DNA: TGTGCCAGCAGGGCGGCCTTCACCGGGGAGCTGTTTTTT
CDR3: CASRAAFTGELFF

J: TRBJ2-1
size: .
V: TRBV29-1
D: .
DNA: TGCAGCTTCGCCGGGGGACCCTTCTACAATGAGCAGTTCTTC
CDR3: CSFAGGPFYNEQFF

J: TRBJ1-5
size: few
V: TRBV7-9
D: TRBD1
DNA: TGTGCCAGCAGCTTAGGAAACTCCGACAGGGGTTGGGATCAGCCCCAGCATTTT
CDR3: CASSLGNSDRGWDQPQHF

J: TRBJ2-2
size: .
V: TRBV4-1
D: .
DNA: TGCGCCAGCAGCCATCTTAAGGGGACTTCGAACACCGGGGAGCTGTTTTTT
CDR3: CASSHLKGTSNTGELFF

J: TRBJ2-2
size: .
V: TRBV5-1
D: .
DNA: TGCGCCAGCAGCACCAGGACCGAGAACACCGGGGAGCTGTTTTTT
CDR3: CASSTRTENTGELFF

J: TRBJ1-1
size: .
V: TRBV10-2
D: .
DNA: TGCGCCAGCAGTGGGAGACAGGTGGAGCGGGAAGCTTTCTTT
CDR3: CASSGRQVEREAFF

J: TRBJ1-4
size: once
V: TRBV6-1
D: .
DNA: TGTGCCAGCAGTGAATTAATTGGTGGGGGACGTGAAAAACTGTTTTTT
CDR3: CASSELIGGGREKLFF

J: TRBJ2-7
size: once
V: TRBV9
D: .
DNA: TGTGCCAGCAGCGTAGCTTCGAGGGTGGGTTCGGTCGAGCAGTACTTC
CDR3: CASSVASRVGSVEQYF

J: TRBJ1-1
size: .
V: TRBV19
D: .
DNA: TGTGCCAGTAGTATGGGCAGGGGCGGGGAAGCTTTCTTT
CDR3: CASSMGRGGEAFF

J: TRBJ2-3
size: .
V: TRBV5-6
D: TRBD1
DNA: TGTGCCAGCAGCTTGACCGGGACAGGGAGCGGAACAGATACGCAGTATTTT
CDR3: CASSLTGTGSGTDTQYF

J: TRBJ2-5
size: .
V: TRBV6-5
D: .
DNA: TGTGCCAGCGGGGGTGTCAGGGACCTCGAGACCCAGTACTTC
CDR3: CASGGVRDLETQYF

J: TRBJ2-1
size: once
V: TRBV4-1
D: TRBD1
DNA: TGCGCCAGCAGCCCGATCAACCTGGACAGGGGTCTGGATGAGCAGTTCTTC
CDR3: CASSPINLDRGLDEQFF

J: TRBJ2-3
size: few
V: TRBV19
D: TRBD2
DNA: TGTGCCAGTAGTAGACCCAGCGGGAGTAAAGATACGCAGTATTTT
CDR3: CASSRPSGSKDTQYF

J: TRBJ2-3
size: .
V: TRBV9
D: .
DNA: TGTGCCAGCAGCGTAGATCGAAGCACAGATACGCAGTATTTT
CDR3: CASSVDRSTDTQYF

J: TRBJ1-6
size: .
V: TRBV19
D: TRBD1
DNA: TGTGCCAGTAGTCCCCCCGGGACAGGGGTTCTCTCCCTCCACTTT
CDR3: CASSPPGTGVLSLHF

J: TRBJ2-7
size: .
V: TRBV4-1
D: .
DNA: TGCGCCAGCAGCCAAGATACGGGACCCTACGAGCAGTACTTC
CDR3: CASSQDTGPYEQYF

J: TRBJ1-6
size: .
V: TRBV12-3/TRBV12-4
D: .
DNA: TGTGCCAGCAGTCGGACGGGCAATTCACCCCTCCACTTT
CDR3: CASSRTGNSPLHF

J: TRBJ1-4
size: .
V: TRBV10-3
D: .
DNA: TGTGCCGGAAGTGCTGGGGACAATGAAAAACTGTTTTTT
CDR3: CAGSAGDNEKLFF

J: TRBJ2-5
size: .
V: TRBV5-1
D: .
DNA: TGCGCCAGCAGCTCTAACCAAGAGACCCAGTACTTC
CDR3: CASSSNQETQYF